The next 18 T cell receptor beta chains were all read from a single sample in a study of patients and donors after allogeneic stem cell transplantation. TCRdb fed the RT-PCR reads into MiXCR, producing one record per CDR3 protein. This table has 400,000 to 450,000 distinct CDR3 sequences, about a sixth appearing once. The sequenced sample was blood, either unsorted or a sorted T cell fraction (not recorded which). The source is a human donor who was either an allogeneic HSCT recipient or a stem cell or donor lymphocyte infusion donor (not recorded which). It is not recorded whose cells these are; they may come from a transplant donor.

This clonotype was counted at least ten times. This rearrangement joins TRBV27 to TRBJ2-7, with D perhaps matching TRBD2 (5 bases). This CDR3 is built from 12 residues. Germline V CDR1 and CDR2: MNHEY, SMNVEV (reference sequence). Trimming took off 5 bases at V and 9 bases at J, with 14 bases between the two ends. The CDR3 region is CASSRGGWTQYF. CDR3 nucleotide sequence: TGTGCCAGCAGTCGCGGCGGGTGGACGCAGTACTTC.

This clonotype was found many times. The chain joins TRBV24-1 to TRBJ2-3; D call uncertain. The V end lost 1 base, the J end lost 1 base, and 5 bases lay between the germline ends. CDR3 length equals 14 residues. The germline V gene encodes CDR1 KGHDR and CDR2 SFDVKD. CDR3 nucleotides: TGTGCCACCAGTGATTTTTCCCGCACAGATACGCAGTATTTT. Protein sequence: CATSDFSRTDTQYF.

The chain joins TRBV24-1 to TRBJ1-5; TRBD1 might be the D (6 bases). This CDR3 is 14 amino acids long. Germline V gene data show CDR1 as KGHDR and CDR2 as SFDVKD. V dropped 4 bases and J dropped 7 bases, with 13 bases sitting between them. The CDR3 DNA follows: TGTGCCACCAGTGAGAGAGGGGGAGGGCAGCCCCAGCATTTT. Its translation: CATSERGGGQPQHF.

This clonotype occurred a few times. This chain links TRBV6-2 or TRBV6-3 with TRBJ1-5, with 7 bases aligning to TRBD1. The CDR3 runs 18 residues. Germline assignment: CDR1 MNHEY and CDR2 SVGEGT. Unmatched junction bases numbered 17, after V lost 5 bases and J lost 4 bases. The CDR3 sequence: CASSALGLTGIWNQPQHF. DNA for the CDR3: TGTGCCAGCAGTGCTTTAGGACTGACAGGGATATGGAATCAGCCCCAGCATTTT.

This clonotype was observed a few times. The chain combines TRBV7-9 with TRBJ1-2, with D possibly matching TRBD1 (5 bases). There are 14 residues in the CDR3. V was clipped by 10 bases and J by 4 bases, with 19 bases between them. The germline CDR1 and CDR2 sequences are SEHNR and FQNEAQ (reference sequence). The CDR3 DNA is TGTGCCATCTCCACTTGGGGCAGCCTCTATGGCTACACCTTC. Protein product: CAISTWGSLYGYTF. Combining the CDR3 with reference TRBV7-9 and TRBJ1-2 gives the whole variable domain DTGVSQNPRHKITKRGQNVTFRCDPISEHNRLYWYRQTLGQGPEFLTYFQNEAQLEKSRLLSDRFSAERPKGSFSTLEIQRTEQGDSAMYLCAISTWGSLYGYTFGSGTRLTVV.

This clonotype has only a few counts. This chain connects TRBV6-5 to TRBJ2-5; the D gene is possibly TRBD1 (5 bases). The CDR3 spans 15 residues. V lost 2 bases, J lost 1 base, and 11 bases lay in between. Germline V CDR1 and CDR2: MNHEY, SVGAGI. CDR3 amino acids: CASSYLGRVQETQYF. CDR3 nucleotides: TGTGCCAGCAGTTACCTTGGCAGGGTCCAAGAGACCCAGTACTTC.

J is TRBJ2-3 and V is TRBV15; D could derive from TRBD1 or TRBD2 (6 bases each). Trimming left V 0 bases short and J 5 bases short, with 12 bases between. Per the germline V gene, CDR1 is LNHNV and CDR2 is YYDKDF (reference sequence). The CDR3 spans 15 residues. The CDR3 DNA reads as TGTGCCACCAGCAGAGAGCCGGGGGCGGGAGATACGCAGTATTTT. This translates into CATSREPGAGDTQYF.

The sample holds a few counts of this clonotype. The chain has TRBV19 and TRBJ1-5, with unresolved D. Germline V CDR1 and CDR2: LNHDA, SQIVND (reference sequence). The V end was cut by 7 bases, the J end by 5 bases, with 12 bases between. The CDR3 extends over 13 amino acids. CDR3 residues: CASTSVLHQPQHF. The CDR3 nucleotides read TGTGCCAGTACCTCCGTCCTGCATCAGCCCCAGCATTTT. The full variable domain, completed using reference TRBV19 and TRBJ1-5, is DGGITQSPKYLFRKEGQNVTLSCEQNLNHDAMYWYRQDPGQGLRLIYYSQIVNDFQKGDIAEGYSVSREKKESFPLTVTSAQKNPTAFYLCASTSVLHQPQHFGDGTRLSIL.

This clonotype was picked up a small number of times. In DNA form, the CDR3 reads TGCGCCAGCAGCATGGCCGGGACAGGGAGAGAGACCCAGTACTTC. Amino acid sequence: CASSMAGTGRETQYF. The chain links TRBV5-1 to TRBJ2-5; 9 bases match TRBD1. The length of the CDR3 is 15 residues. The trim removed 4 bases at V and 4 bases at J, leaving 8 bases unmatched. From germline, CDR1 is SGHRS and CDR2 YFSETQ. Drawing the rest from reference TRBV5-1 and TRBJ2-5, the complete variable domain is KAGVTQTPRYLIKTRGQQVTLSCSPISGHRSVSWYQQTPGQGLQFLFEYFSETQRNKGNFPGRFSGRQFSNSRSEMNVSTLELGDSALYLCASSMAGTGRETQYFGPGTRLLVL.

The chain is built from TRBV20-1 and TRBJ2-1; D is unresolved. Looked up from germline, CDR1 is DFQATT and CDR2 is SNEGSKA (reference sequence). Trimming left V 6 bases short and J 10 bases short, with 13 bases between. The CDR3 sequence is 11 residues long. Written as DNA, the CDR3 is TGCAGTGCCGATCTCGGCCCCGAGCAGTTCTTC. Translation gives CSADLGPEQFF.

The V gene is TRBV29-1, the J gene TRBJ2-5; TRBD2 is a possible D gene (5 bases). Germline CDR1 is SQVTM and CDR2 is ANQGSEA. The CDR3 has 14 residues. V was pared by 6 bases and J by 7 bases, with 21 bases between. The CDR3 nucleotides read TGCAGCGTCGGTAGAGAACCTCTAGCTGGGACCCAGTACTTC. Translated: CSVGREPLAGTQYF.

DNA of the CDR3: TGTGCCAGCAGCCGGGGGACTAGCGGGAAGACCCAGTACTTC. This encodes CASSRGTSGKTQYF. This chain links TRBV6-1 with TRBJ2-5; the match to TRBD2 covers 13 bases. CDR3 length equals 14 residues. Per germline, CDR1 MNHNS and CDR2 SASEGT. With 6 bases clipped from V and 6 bases from J, the junction kept 4 bases outside the gene matches.

In this sample, this clonotype turned up many times. This rearrangement joins TRBV27 to TRBJ1-5, with 7 bases lining up with TRBD1. This CDR3 comprises 13 residues. Per the germline V gene, CDR1 is MNHEY and CDR2 is SMNVEV (reference sequence). V lost 5 bases to trimming and J lost 2 bases; unmatched junction nucleotides: 0. CDR3 sequence (DNA): TGTGCCAGCAGTGACAGGGGCAATCAGCCCCAGCATTTT. As protein: CASSDRGNQPQHF.

This clonotype was observed a few times. This chain uses TRBV4-2 with TRBJ1-4; unclear D gene. V lost 1 base and J lost 1, with 19 bases in between. The length of the CDR3 is 19 residues. Looked up from germline, CDR1 is LGHNA and CDR2 is YNFKEQ. CDR3 amino acids: CASSQVQRVWAETNEKLFF. CDR3 nucleotide sequence: TGTGCCAGCAGCCAAGTTCAGAGAGTTTGGGCGGAAACTAATGAAAAACTGTTTTTT.

The table lists this clonotype with a few counts. This chain joins TRBV9 and TRBJ1-5; D is undetermined. The CDR3 length is 14 residues. The germline V and J ends were trimmed by 1 base and 7 bases, with 12 bases remaining between them. Germline assignment: CDR1 SGDLS and CDR2 YYNGEE. This CDR3 reads CASSVMGVGQPQHF. In DNA form, the CDR3 reads TGTGCCAGCAGCGTAATGGGAGTCGGCCAGCCCCAGCATTTT.

The table lists this clonotype with a few counts. V usage is TRBV9 and J usage is TRBJ1-1; possibly TRBD1 for D (5 bases). V lost 0 bases and J lost 5, with 11 bases in between. CDR3 size: 14 residues. CDR1 and CDR2 (germline): SGDLS, YYNGEE. CDR3 in amino acids: CASSVDPGLTEAFF. The CDR3 region has the DNA TGTGCCAGCAGCGTAGATCCAGGGCTGACTGAAGCTTTCTTT. Complete variable domain (other parts from reference TRBV9 and TRBJ1-1): DSGVTQTPKHLITATGQRVTLRCSPRSGDLSVYWYQQSLDQGLQFLIQYYNGEERAKGNILERFSAQQFPDLHSELNLSSLELGDSALYFCASSVDPGLTEAFFGQGTRLTVV.

The gene calls are TRBV15 and TRBJ2-1, with 7 nucleotides matching TRBD1. This CDR3 contains 15 residues. The J segment lost 5 bases and the V segment lost 1 base, leaving 5 bases of the junction unmatched. CDR1 is LNHNV and CDR2 is YYDKDF in the germline V gene (reference sequence). The CDR3, as DNA: TGTGCCACCAGCAGAGTCGGGACAGTTAACAATGAGCAGTTCTTC. Amino acids: CATSRVGTVNNEQFF.

This chain joins TRBV19 and TRBJ1-1, with 7 nucleotides matching TRBD1. Per the germline V gene, CDR1 is LNHDA and CDR2 is SQIVND (reference sequence). There are 14 residues in the CDR3. V was pared by 4 bases and J by 5 bases, with 7 bases of the junction left unmatched. The chain's CDR3 is CASSRQGSGTEAFF. The CDR3 DNA reads as TGTGCCAGTAGTAGACAGGGATCCGGGACTGAAGCTTTCTTT.